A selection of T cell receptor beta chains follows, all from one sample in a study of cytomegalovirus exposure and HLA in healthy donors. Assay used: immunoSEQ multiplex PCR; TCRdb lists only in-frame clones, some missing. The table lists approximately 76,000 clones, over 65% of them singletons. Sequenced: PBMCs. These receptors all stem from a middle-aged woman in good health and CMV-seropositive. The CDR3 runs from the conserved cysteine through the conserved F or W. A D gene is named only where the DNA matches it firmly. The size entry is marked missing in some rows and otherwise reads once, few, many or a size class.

CDR3 protein: CASGPVAASYNEQFF
CDR3 DNA: TGTGCTAGTGGTCCCGTAGCGGCTTCCTACAATGAGCAGTTCTTC
D gene: -
clone size: few
V gene: TRBV12-5
J gene: TRBJ2-1

CDR3 protein: CASSRSSTGQGYEQYF
CDR3 DNA: TGTGCCAGCAGCCGTTCTTCTACGGGACAGGGCTACGAGCAGTACTTC
D gene: TRBD1
clone size: once
V gene: TRBV7-9
J gene: TRBJ2-7

CDR3 protein: CASSQGGSEAFF
CDR3 DNA: TGTGCCAGCAGTCAAGGGGGCTCTGAAGCTTTCTTT
D gene: TRBD1
clone size: once
V gene: TRBV6-5
J gene: TRBJ1-1

CDR3 protein: CASSLETGTYEQYF
CDR3 DNA: TGTGCCAGCAGCTTGGAAACAGGCACCTACGAGCAGTACTTC
D gene: -
clone size: -
V gene: TRBV5-6
J gene: TRBJ2-7

CDR3 protein: CASSLWSTPGTEAFF
CDR3 DNA: TGTGCCAGCAGCTTGTGGTCAACCCCGGGGACTGAAGCTTTCTTT
D gene: -
clone size: -
V gene: TRBV5-4
J gene: TRBJ1-1

CDR3 protein: CASSQGGFLYEQYF
CDR3 DNA: TGTGCCAGCAGCCAGGGAGGGTTTTTGTACGAGCAGTACTTC
D gene: TRBD2
clone size: -
V gene: TRBV6-4
J gene: TRBJ2-7

CDR3 protein: CASSPLGQGKQPQHF
CDR3 DNA: TGTGCCAGCAGTCCCCTTGGACAGGGGAAGCAGCCCCAGCATTTT
D gene: TRBD1
clone size: -
V gene: TRBV27
J gene: TRBJ1-5

CDR3 protein: CASSLRGGREKLFF
CDR3 DNA: TGTGCCAGCAGCTTAAGGGGAGGAAGAGAAAAACTGTTTTTT
D gene: -
clone size: once
V gene: TRBV7-6
J gene: TRBJ1-4

CDR3 protein: CATTQGRSYGYTF
CDR3 DNA: TGTGCCACCACACAGGGGAGGAGCTATGGCTACACCTTC
D gene: TRBD1
clone size: -
V gene: TRBV19
J gene: TRBJ1-2

CDR3 protein: CAITREPGQGTDTQYF
CDR3 DNA: TGTGCCATCACTAGAGAGCCGGGACAGGGCACAGATACGCAGTATTTT
D gene: TRBD1
clone size: -
V gene: TRBV10-3
J gene: TRBJ2-3

CDR3 protein: CASSIWQGQNPNQPQHF
CDR3 DNA: TGTGCCAGTAGTATATGGCAGGGGCAGAACCCGAATCAGCCCCAGCATTTT
D gene: -
clone size: -
V gene: TRBV19
J gene: TRBJ1-5

CDR3 protein: CASSLDRREHTQYF
CDR3 DNA: TGTGCCAGCAGCTTAGACCGGAGAGAGCATACGCAGTATTTT
D gene: -
clone size: once
V gene: TRBV7-2
J gene: TRBJ2-3

CDR3 protein: CASRQNPSYEQYF
CDR3 DNA: TGTGCCAGCAGACAGAATCCCTCCTACGAGCAGTACTTC
D gene: -
clone size: -
V gene: TRBV2
J gene: TRBJ2-7

CDR3 protein: CASSPGQYYGYTF
CDR3 DNA: TGTGCCAGCTCACCAGGACAATACTATGGCTACACCTTC
D gene: -
clone size: -
V gene: TRBV18
J gene: TRBJ1-2

CDR3 protein: CASSPYIQAYEQYF
CDR3 DNA: TGTGCCAGCAGTCCCTATATACAGGCCTACGAGCAGTACTTC
D gene: -
clone size: few
V gene: TRBV28
J gene: TRBJ2-7

CDR3 protein: CASSLELTGQGTYNEQFF
CDR3 DNA: TGTGCCAGCAGCTTAGAGCTTACAGGGCAGGGGACCTACAATGAGCAGTTCTTC
D gene: -
clone size: -
V gene: TRBV7-2
J gene: TRBJ2-1

CDR3 protein: CASSEATRGKSSYEQYF
CDR3 DNA: TGCGCCAGCAGTGAGGCTACTCGCGGGAAGAGCTCCTACGAGCAGTACTTC
D gene: -
clone size: medium-sized
V gene: TRBV10-1
J gene: TRBJ2-7

CDR3 protein: CASSLDSSFYEQYF
CDR3 DNA: TGCGCCAGCAGCTTGGACAGTTCTTTTTACGAGCAGTACTTC
D gene: -
clone size: -
V gene: TRBV5-1
J gene: TRBJ2-7

CDR3 protein: CASSFLGQGVYEQYF
CDR3 DNA: TGTGCCAGCAGCTTTTTGGGACAGGGAGTCTACGAGCAGTACTTC
D gene: TRBD1
clone size: few
V gene: TRBV7-2
J gene: TRBJ2-7

CDR3 protein: CASSLHGGQGSQPQHF
CDR3 DNA: TGTGCCAGCAGCCTACATGGGGGACAGGGAAGTCAGCCCCAGCATTTT
D gene: TRBD1
clone size: -
V gene: TRBV7-2
J gene: TRBJ1-5